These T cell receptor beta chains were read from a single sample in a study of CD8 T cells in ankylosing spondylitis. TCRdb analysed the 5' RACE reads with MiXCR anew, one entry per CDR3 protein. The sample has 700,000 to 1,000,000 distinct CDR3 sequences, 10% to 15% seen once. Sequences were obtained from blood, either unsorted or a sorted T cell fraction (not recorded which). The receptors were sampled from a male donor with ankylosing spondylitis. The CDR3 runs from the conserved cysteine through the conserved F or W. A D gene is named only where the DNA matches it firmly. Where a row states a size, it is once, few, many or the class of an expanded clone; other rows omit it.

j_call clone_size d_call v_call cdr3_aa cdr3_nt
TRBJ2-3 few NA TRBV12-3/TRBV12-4 CASNQKGASTDTQYF TGTGCCAGCAACCAGAAGGGCGCTAGCACAGATACGCAGTATTTT
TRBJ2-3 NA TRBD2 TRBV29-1 CSVASGRLNTQYF TGCAGCGTTGCTAGCGGGAGGTTGAATACGCAGTATTTT
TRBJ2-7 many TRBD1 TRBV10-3 CAISGGTGTYEQYF TGTGCCATCAGTGGGGGGACAGGGACCTACGAGCAGTACTTC
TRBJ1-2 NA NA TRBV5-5 CASSHQGVYGYTF TGTGCCAGCAGCCACCAGGGTGTCTATGGCTACACCTTC
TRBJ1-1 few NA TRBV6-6 CASSYSMYAPAFF TGTGCCAGCAGTTACTCGATGTATGCACCGGCTTTCTTT
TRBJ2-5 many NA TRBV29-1 CSVGQGTGQETQYF TGCAGCGTTGGACAAGGGACGGGGCAAGAGACCCAGTACTTC
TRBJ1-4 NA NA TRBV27 CASSHRVPNEKLFF TGTGCCAGCAGTCACCGGGTCCCCAATGAAAAACTGTTTTTT
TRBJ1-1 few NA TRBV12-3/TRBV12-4 CASSLGMATEAFF TGTGCCAGCAGTTTAGGGATGGCCACTGAAGCTTTCTTT
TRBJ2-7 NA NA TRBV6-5 CASSNLRTSYEQYF TGTGCCAGCAGTAACCTCAGGACATCCTACGAGCAGTACTTC
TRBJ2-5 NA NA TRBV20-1 CSARDPRGSTETQYF TGCAGTGCTAGAGATCCCCGGGGGTCAACCGAGACCCAGTACTTC
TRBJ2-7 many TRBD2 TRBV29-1 CSARDYSWGEQYF TGCAGCGCTCGGGACTACTCCTGGGGCGAGCAGTACTTC
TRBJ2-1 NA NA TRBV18 CASSPRAAAPYNEQFF TGTGCCAGCTCACCACGGGCAGCTGCTCCCTACAATGAGCAGTTCTTC
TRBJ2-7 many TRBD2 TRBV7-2 CASSWTSGPYEQYF TGTGCCAGCAGCTGGACTAGCGGACCTTACGAGCAGTACTTC
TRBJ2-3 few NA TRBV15 CATSRGGAGDTQYF TGTGCCACCAGCAGAGGGGGGGCGGGTGATACGCAGTATTTT
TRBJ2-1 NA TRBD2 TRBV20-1 CSAPSGRGAYNEQFF TGCAGTGCCCCCTCCGGGCGGGGGGCTTACAATGAGCAGTTCTTC
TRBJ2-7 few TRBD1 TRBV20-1 CSARTGQGNFEQYF TGCAGTGCCAGGACGGGACAGGGGAACTTCGAGCAGTACTTC
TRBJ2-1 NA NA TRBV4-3 CASSQVLGLSYNEQFF TGCGCCAGCAGCCAAGTCCTCGGACTTTCCTACAATGAGCAGTTCTTC
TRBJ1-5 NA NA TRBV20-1 CSARDERVPSNQPQHF TGCAGTGCTAGAGACGAAAGGGTCCCTAGCAATCAGCCCCAGCATTTT
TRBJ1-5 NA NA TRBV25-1 CASSEEYGQPQHF TGTGCCAGCAGTGAAGAATATGGGCAGCCCCAGCATTTT
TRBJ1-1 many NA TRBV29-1 CSVAGLNTEAFF TGCAGCGTTGCTGGATTGAACACTGAAGCTTTCTTT
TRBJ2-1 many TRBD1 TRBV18 CASSPGQDNEQFF TGTGCCAGTAGCCCCGGACAGGACAATGAGCAGTTCTTC
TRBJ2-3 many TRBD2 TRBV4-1 CASNGLAGDTQYF TGCGCCAGCAACGGACTAGCGGGAGATACGCAGTATTTT
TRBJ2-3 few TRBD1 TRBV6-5 CASSYSSRGLTTDTQYF TGTGCCAGCAGTTACTCCTCCAGGGGGCTTACTACAGATACGCAGTATTTT
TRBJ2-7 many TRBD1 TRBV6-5 CASSYHPGTASYEQYF TGTGCCAGCAGTTACCATCCCGGGACAGCGAGCTACGAGCAGTACTTC
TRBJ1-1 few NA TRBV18 CASSPTRESEAFF TGTGCCAGCTCACCAACCAGGGAGAGTGAAGCTTTCTTT
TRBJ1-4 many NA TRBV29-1 CSVARSNEKLFF TGCAGCGTTGCACGGAGTAATGAAAAACTGTTTTTT
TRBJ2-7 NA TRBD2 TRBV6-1 CASRQREVSYEQYF TGTGCCAGCAGGCAGCGGGAGGTGTCCTACGAGCAGTACTTC
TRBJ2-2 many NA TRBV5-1 CASSMRTANTGELFF TGCGCCAGCAGCATGCGGACGGCGAACACCGGGGAGCTGTTTTTT
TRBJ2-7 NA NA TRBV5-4 CASSYAGTHSYEQYF TGTGCCAGCAGCTACGCCGGGACTCACTCCTACGAGCAGTACTTC
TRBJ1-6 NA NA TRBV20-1 CSAKRTAPLHF TGCAGTGCGAAACGGACGGCACCCCTCCACTTT
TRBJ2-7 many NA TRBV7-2 CASSLVALGQSEQYF TGTGCCAGCAGCTTAGTGGCGTTAGGGCAGTCCGAGCAGTACTTC
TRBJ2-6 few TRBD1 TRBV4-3 CASSHQDRAGANVLTF TGCGCCAGCAGCCACCAGGACAGGGCTGGGGCCAACGTCCTGACTTTC
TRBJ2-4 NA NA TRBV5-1 CASSKGFGNIQYF TGCGCCAGCAGCAAAGGGTTCGGAAACATTCAGTACTTC
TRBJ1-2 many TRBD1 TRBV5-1 CASSPRQGEEGYTF TGCGCCAGCAGCCCCAGACAGGGAGAGGAAGGCTACACCTTC
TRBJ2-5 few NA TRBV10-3 CAISESGLFQETQYF TGTGCCATCAGTGAGTCCGGGCTTTTCCAAGAGACCCAGTACTTC
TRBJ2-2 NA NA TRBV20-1 CSARDLTGSGELFF TGCAGTGCTAGAGACCTTACAGGGTCCGGGGAGCTGTTTTTT
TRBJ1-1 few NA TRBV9 CASSQDGKTEAFF TGTGCCAGCAGCCAGGACGGTAAGACTGAAGCTTTCTTT
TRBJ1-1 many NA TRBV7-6 CASSLSDTVEAFF TGTGCCAGCAGCTTATCTGATACGGTAGAGGCTTTCTTT
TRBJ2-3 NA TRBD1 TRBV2 CASRGGQGRDTQYF TGTGCCAGCAGAGGGGGACAGGGACGAGATACGCAGTATTTT
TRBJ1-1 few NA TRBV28 CASSLGDHKAFF TGTGCCAGCAGTCTCGGCGATCACAAAGCTTTCTTT
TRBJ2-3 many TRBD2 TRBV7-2 CASRLAPMFRTDTQYF TGTGCCAGTAGACTAGCGCCGATGTTCCGCACAGATACGCAGTATTTT
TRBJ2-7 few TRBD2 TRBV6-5 CASSTPSGVRGEQYF TGTGCCAGCAGTACTCCTAGCGGGGTTCGGGGCGAGCAGTACTTC
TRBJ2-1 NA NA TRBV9 CASSVAGDNNEQFF TGTGCCAGCAGCGTAGCGGGGGACAACAATGAGCAGTTCTTC
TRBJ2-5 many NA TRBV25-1 CASATFDGETQYF TGTGCCAGCGCTACGTTCGATGGGGAGACCCAGTACTTC
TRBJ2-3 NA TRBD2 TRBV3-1 CASSQFDTSGEQYF TGTGCCAGCAGCCAATTTGACACTAGCGGGGAGCAGTATTTT
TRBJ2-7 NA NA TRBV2 CASRPGQTYEQYF TGTGCCAGTCGGCCAGGACAAACCTACGAGCAGTACTTC
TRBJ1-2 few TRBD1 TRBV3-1 CASSQFQGVGYTF TGTGCCAGCAGCCAGTTCCAGGGGGTCGGCTACACCTTC
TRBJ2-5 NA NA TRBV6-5 CASSYTAQETQYF TGTGCCAGCAGTTATACTGCCCAAGAGACCCAGTACTTC
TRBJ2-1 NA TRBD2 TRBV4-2 CASSQRTAGVGLLSREQFF TGTGCCAGCAGCCAAAGGACTGCGGGGGTAGGTCTACTTTCCCGTGAGCAGTTCTTC
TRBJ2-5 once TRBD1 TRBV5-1 CASSLLGQKTQYF TGCGCCAGCAGCTTGTTGGGACAGAAGACCCAGTACTTC
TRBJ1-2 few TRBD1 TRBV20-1 CSARKTGLGYGYTF TGCAGTGCTAGAAAGACAGGGCTGGGATATGGCTACACCTTC
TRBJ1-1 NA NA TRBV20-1 CSARPAEEAFF TGCAGTGCTAGACCAGCAGAAGAAGCTTTCTTT
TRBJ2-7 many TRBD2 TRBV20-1 CSARDEPLAGSYEQYF TGCAGTGCTAGAGATGAGCCCCTAGCGGGAAGTTACGAGCAGTACTTC
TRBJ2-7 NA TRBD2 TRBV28 CASSLWALADSYEQYF TGTGCCAGCAGTTTATGGGCACTAGCGGACTCCTACGAGCAGTACTTC